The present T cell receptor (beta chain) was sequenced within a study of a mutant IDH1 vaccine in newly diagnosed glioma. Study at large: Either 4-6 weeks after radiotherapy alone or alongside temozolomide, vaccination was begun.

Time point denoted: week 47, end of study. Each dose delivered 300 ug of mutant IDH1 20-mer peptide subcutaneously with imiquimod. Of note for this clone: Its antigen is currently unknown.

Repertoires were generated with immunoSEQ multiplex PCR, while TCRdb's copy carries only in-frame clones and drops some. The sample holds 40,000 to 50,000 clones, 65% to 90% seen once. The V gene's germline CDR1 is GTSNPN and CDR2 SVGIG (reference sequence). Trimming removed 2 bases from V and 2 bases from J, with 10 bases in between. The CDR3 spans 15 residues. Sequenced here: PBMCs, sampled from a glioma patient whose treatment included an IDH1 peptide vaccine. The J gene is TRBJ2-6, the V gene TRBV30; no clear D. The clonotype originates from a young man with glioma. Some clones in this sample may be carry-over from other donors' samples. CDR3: CAWSPRVPGANVLTF. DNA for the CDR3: TGTGCCTGGAGTCCTCGGGTCCCTGGGGCCAACGTCCTGACTTTC. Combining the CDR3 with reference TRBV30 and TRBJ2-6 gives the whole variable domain SQTIHQWPATLVQPVGSPLSLECTVEGTSNPNLYWYRQAAGRGLQLLFYSVGIGQISSEVPQNLSASRPQDRQFILSSKKLLLSDSGFYLCAWSPRVPGANVLTFGAGSRLTVL.